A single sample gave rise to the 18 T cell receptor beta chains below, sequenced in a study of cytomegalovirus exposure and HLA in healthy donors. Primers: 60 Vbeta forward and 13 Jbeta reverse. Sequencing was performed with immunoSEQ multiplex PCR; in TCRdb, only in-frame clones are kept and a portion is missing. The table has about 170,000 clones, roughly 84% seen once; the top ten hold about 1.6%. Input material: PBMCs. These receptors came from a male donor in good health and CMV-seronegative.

The CDR3 here is CASSSGTPPYEQYF. The CDR3 region has the DNA TGTGCCAGCAGCTCAGGGACACCCCCCTACGAGCAGTACTTC. J is TRBJ2-7 and V is TRBV7-2, with a weak D call TRBD1 (6 bases). This CDR3 has 14 residues. The ends were cut back, 4 bases at V and 2 bases at J, with 12 bases in the middle. CDR1 is SGHTA, CDR2 FQGNSA, per germline. The entire variable domain, with the rest obtained from reference TRBV7-2 and TRBJ2-7, is as follows: GAGVSQSPSNKVTEKGKDVELRCDPISGHTALYWYRQSLGQGLEFLIYFQGNSAPDKSGLPSDRFSAERTGGSVSTLTIQRTQQEDSAVYLCASSSGTPPYEQYFGPGTRLTVT.

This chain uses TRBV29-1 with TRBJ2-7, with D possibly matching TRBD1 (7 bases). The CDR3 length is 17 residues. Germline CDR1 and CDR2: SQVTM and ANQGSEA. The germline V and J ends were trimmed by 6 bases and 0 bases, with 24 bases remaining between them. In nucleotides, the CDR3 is TGCAGCGTGACAGGGACACCCGGCGGGACCTCCTCCTACGAGCAGTACTTC. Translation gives CSVTGTPGGTSSYEQYF.

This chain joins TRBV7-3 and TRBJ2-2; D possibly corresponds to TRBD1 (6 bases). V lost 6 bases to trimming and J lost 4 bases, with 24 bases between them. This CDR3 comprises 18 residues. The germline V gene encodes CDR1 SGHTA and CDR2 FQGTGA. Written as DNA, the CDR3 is TGTGCCAGCAGTCGCCCGGTAGGGACAACCCGAGCCACCGGGGAGCTGTTTTTT. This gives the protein CASSRPVGTTRATGELFF.

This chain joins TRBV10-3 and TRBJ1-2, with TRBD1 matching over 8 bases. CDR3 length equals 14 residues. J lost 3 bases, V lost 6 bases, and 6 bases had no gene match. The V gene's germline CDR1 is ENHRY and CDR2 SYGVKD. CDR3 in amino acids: CAISPGQGDYGYTF. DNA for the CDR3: TGTGCCATCAGCCCCGGACAGGGTGACTATGGCTACACCTTC.

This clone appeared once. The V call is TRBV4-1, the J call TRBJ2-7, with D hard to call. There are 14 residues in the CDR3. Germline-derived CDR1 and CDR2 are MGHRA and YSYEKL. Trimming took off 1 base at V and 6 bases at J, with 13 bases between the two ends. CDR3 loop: CASSQVDSPGEQYF. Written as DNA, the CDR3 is TGCGCCAGCAGCCAAGTGGATAGCCCCGGCGAGCAGTACTTC.

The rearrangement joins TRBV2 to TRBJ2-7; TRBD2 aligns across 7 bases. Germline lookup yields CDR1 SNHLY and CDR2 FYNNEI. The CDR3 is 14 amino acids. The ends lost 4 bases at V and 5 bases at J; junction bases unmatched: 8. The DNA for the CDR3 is TGTGCCAGCAGTGCTGGGAGGGCTGGAGACGAGCAGTACTTC. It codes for CASSAGRAGDEQYF. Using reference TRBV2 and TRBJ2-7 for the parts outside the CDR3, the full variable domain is EPEVTQTPSHQVTQMGQEVILRCVPISNHLYFYWYRQILGQKVEFLVSFYNNEISEKSEIFDDQFSVERPDGSNFTLKIRSTKLEDSAMYFCASSAGRAGDEQYFGPGTRLTVT.

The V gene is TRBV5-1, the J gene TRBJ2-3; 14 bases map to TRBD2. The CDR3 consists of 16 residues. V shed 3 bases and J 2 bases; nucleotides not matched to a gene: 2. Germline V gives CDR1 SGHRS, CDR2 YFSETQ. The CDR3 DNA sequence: TGCGCCAGCAGCTGGACTAGCGGGGGGAACACAGATACGCAGTATTTT. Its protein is CASSWTSGGNTDTQYF.

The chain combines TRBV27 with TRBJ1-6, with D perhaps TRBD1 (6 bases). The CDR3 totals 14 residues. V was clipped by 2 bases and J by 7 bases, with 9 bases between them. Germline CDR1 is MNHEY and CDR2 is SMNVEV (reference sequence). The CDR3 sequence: CASSLGDTNSPLHF. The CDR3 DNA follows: TGTGCCAGCAGTTTAGGGGACACCAATTCACCCCTCCACTTT.

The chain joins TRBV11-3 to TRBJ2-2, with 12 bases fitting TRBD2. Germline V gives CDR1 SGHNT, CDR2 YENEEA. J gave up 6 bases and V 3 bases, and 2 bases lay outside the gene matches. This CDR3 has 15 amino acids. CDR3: CASSFPSGGAGELFF. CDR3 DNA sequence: TGTGCCAGCAGCTTCCCTAGCGGGGGGGCCGGGGAGCTGTTTTTT.

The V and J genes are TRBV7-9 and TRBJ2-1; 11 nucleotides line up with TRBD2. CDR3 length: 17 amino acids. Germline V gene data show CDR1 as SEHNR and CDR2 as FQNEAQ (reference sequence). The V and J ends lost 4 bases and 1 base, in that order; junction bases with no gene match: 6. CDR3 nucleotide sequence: TGTGCCAGCAGCTACACTAGCGGGAGTGAGTCCTACAATGAGCAGTTCTTC. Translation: CASSYTSGSESYNEQFF. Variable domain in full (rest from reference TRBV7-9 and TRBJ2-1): DTGVSQNPRHKITKRGQNVTFRCDPISEHNRLYWYRQTLGQGPEFLTYFQNEAQLEKSRLLSDRFSAERPKGSFSTLEIQRTEQGDSAMYLCASSYTSGSESYNEQFFGPGTRLTVL.

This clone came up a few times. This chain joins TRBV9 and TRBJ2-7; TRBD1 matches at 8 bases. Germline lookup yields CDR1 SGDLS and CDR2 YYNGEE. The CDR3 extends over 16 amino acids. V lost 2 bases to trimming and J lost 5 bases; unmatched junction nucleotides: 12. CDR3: CASSVAGTGNFHEQYF. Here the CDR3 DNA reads TGTGCCAGCAGCGTGGCCGGGACAGGTAATTTCCACGAGCAGTACTTC.

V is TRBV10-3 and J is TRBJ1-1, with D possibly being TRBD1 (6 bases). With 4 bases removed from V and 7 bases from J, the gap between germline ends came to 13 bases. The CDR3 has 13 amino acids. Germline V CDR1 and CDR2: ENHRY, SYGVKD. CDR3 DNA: TGTGCCATCAGTGGTCGACAGGAGCGTGAAGCTTTCTTT. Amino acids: CAISGRQEREAFF.

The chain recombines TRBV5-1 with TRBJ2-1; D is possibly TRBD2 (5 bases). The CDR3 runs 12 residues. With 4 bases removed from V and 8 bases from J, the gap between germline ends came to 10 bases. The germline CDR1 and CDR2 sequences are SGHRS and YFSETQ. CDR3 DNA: TGCGCCAGCAGCCTGAACGGGGATGAGCAGTTCTTC. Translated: CASSLNGDEQFF.

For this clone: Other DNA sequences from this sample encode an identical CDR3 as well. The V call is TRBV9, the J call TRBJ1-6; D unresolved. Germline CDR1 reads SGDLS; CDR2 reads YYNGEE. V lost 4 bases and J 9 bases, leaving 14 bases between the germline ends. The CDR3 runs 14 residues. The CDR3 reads CASSPTGSGSPLHF. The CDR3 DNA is TGTGCCAGCAGCCCCACGGGGTCTGGTTCACCCCTCCACTTT. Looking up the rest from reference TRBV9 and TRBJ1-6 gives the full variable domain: DSGVTQTPKHLITATGQRVTLRCSPRSGDLSVYWYQQSLDQGLQFLIQYYNGEERAKGNILERFSAQQFPDLHSELNLSSLELGDSALYFCASSPTGSGSPLHFGNGTRLTVT.

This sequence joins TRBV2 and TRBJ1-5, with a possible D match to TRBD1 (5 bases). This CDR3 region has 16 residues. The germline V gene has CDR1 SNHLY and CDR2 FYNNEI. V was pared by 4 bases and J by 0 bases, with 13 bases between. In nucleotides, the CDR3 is TGTGCCAGCAGTGTAATGGGGCTCGGTAGCAATCAGCCCCAGCATTTT. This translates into CASSVMGLGSNQPQHF. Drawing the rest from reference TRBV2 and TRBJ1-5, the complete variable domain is EPEVTQTPSHQVTQMGQEVILRCVPISNHLYFYWYRQILGQKVEFLVSFYNNEISEKSEIFDDQFSVERPDGSNFTLKIRSTKLEDSAMYFCASSVMGLGSNQPQHFGDGTRLSIL.

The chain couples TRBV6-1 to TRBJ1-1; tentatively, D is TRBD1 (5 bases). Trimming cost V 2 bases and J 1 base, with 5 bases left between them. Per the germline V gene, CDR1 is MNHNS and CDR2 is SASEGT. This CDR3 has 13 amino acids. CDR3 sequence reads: CASSETGNTEAFF. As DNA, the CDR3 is TGTGCCAGCAGTGAAACAGGGAACACTGAAGCTTTCTTT.

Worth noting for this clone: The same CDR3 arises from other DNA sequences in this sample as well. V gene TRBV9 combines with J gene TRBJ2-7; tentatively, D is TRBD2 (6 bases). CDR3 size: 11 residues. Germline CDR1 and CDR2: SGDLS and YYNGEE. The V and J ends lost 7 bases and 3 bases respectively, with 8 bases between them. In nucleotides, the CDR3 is TGTGCCAGCGGGGGAGGCTACGAGCAGTACTTC. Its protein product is CASGGGYEQYF.

The CDR3 region is CASSLTGGRTGELFF. For the CDR3, the DNA is TGTGCCAGCAGCTTAACAGGGGGACGCACCGGGGAGCTGTTTTTT. The chain employs TRBV7-6 and TRBJ2-2, with 8 positions matching TRBD1. CDR1 and CDR2 from the germline V gene are SGHVS and FNYEAQ. This CDR3 region has 15 residues. Germline trimming cut 2 bases from V and 4 bases from J; bases unmatched to any gene: 3.